Listed below are T cell receptor beta chains from one sample, sequenced in a study of control samples from healthy donors and cancer patients. Assay used: immunoSEQ multiplex PCR; TCRdb lists only in-frame clones, some missing. The sample has 45,000 to 65,000 clones, roughly 86% seen once. Sequenced sample: PBMCs. The receptors come from a man aged 50 to 59 with head and neck cancer. The CDR3 runs from the conserved cysteine through the conserved F or W. D genes are given only for firm matches. Some rows have no size entry. The others give once, few or many, or a class for an expanded clone.

clone size: NA; V gene: TRBV6-5; J gene: TRBJ1-2; D gene: NA; CDR3 DNA: TGTGCCAGCAGTTACGCCGGGGCAGGGTCTGGTGGCTACACCTTC; CDR3 protein: CASSYAGAGSGGYTF
clone size: NA; V gene: TRBV5-1; J gene: TRBJ2-3; D gene: TRBD2; CDR3 DNA: TGCGCCAGCTACCCCATAGCGGGAGCCTCCACAGATACGCAGTATTTT; CDR3 protein: CASYPIAGASTDTQYF
clone size: NA; V gene: TRBV27; J gene: TRBJ2-2; D gene: NA; CDR3 DNA: TGTGCCAGCAGTTTATCCAGTACCGGGGAGCTGTTTTTT; CDR3 protein: CASSLSSTGELFF
clone size: few; V gene: TRBV9; J gene: TRBJ2-5; D gene: TRBD1; CDR3 DNA: TGTGCCAGCAGCCTACGGGACAGGGAGGGAGAGACCCAGTACTTC; CDR3 protein: CASSLRDREGETQYF
clone size: NA; V gene: TRBV4-1; J gene: TRBJ1-2; D gene: NA; CDR3 DNA: TGCGCCAGCAGCCCAGAGATACACTATGGCTACACCTTC; CDR3 protein: CASSPEIHYGYTF
clone size: NA; V gene: TRBV19; J gene: TRBJ2-3; D gene: NA; CDR3 DNA: TGTGCCAGTAGTATGGGTACAGATACGCAGTATTTT; CDR3 protein: CASSMGTDTQYF
clone size: NA; V gene: TRBV19; J gene: TRBJ1-5; D gene: TRBD1; CDR3 DNA: TGTGCCAGTAGTATAGGGACAGGGAGCAATCAGCCCCAGCATTTT; CDR3 protein: CASSIGTGSNQPQHF
clone size: NA; V gene: TRBV29-1; J gene: TRBJ1-3; D gene: NA; CDR3 DNA: TGCAGCGCGCGTCCGGGCTCTGGAAACACCATATATTTT; CDR3 protein: CSARPGSGNTIYF
clone size: NA; V gene: TRBV5-1; J gene: TRBJ1-2; D gene: NA; CDR3 DNA: TGCGCCAGCAGCTTAGGGGCGCCTGAAAATGGCTACACCTTC; CDR3 protein: CASSLGAPENGYTF
clone size: NA; V gene: TRBV27; J gene: TRBJ1-2; D gene: NA; CDR3 DNA: TGTGCCAGCAGTTTGGGAGGAAACTATGGCTACACCTTC; CDR3 protein: CASSLGGNYGYTF
clone size: few; V gene: TRBV20-1; J gene: TRBJ2-7; D gene: NA; CDR3 DNA: TGCAGTGCTAGTGGGGTGACACATCACGAGCAGTACTTC; CDR3 protein: CSASGVTHHEQYF
clone size: NA; V gene: TRBV11-3; J gene: TRBJ2-3; D gene: NA; CDR3 DNA: TGTGCCAGCAGCTTAGGGGCCCTAGATACGCAGTATTTT; CDR3 protein: CASSLGALDTQYF
clone size: NA; V gene: TRBV3-1/TRBV3-2; J gene: TRBJ1-5; D gene: TRBD1; CDR3 DNA: TGTGCCAGCAGCCAAGACAGGGGGAAAAATCAGCCCCAGCATTTT; CDR3 protein: CASSQDRGKNQPQHF
clone size: NA; V gene: TRBV11-2; J gene: TRBJ2-5; D gene: TRBD2; CDR3 DNA: TGTGCCAGCAGCTCGGGAGCTAGCGGGAGGGATGAGACCCAGTACTTC; CDR3 protein: CASSSGASGRDETQYF
clone size: NA; V gene: TRBV4-1; J gene: TRBJ2-1; D gene: TRBD2; CDR3 DNA: TGCGCCAGCAGCCAAGGAAGAGCGGGGGGGTTCCCCTACAATGAGCAGTTCTTC; CDR3 protein: CASSQGRAGGFPYNEQFF
clone size: NA; V gene: TRBV30; J gene: TRBJ1-1; D gene: NA; CDR3 DNA: TGTGCCTGGGACGGCCCGCGACAGGCCACTGAAGCTTTCTTT; CDR3 protein: CAWDGPRQATEAFF
clone size: NA; V gene: TRBV7-6; J gene: TRBJ2-6; D gene: NA; CDR3 DNA: TGTGCCAGCAGCAAAGGTACAGGGCCTACTGGGGCCAACGTCCTGACTTTC; CDR3 protein: CASSKGTGPTGANVLTF
clone size: NA; V gene: TRBV5-1; J gene: TRBJ2-1; D gene: NA; CDR3 DNA: TGCGCCAGCAGCTTAGAGGGCAGCTCCTACAATGAGCAGTTCTTC; CDR3 protein: CASSLEGSSYNEQFF
clone size: NA; V gene: TRBV12-3/TRBV12-4; J gene: TRBJ1-6; D gene: TRBD1; CDR3 DNA: TGTGCCAGCAGGACAGGGAATAATTCACCCCTCCACTTT; CDR3 protein: CASRTGNNSPLHF
clone size: NA; V gene: TRBV10-1; J gene: TRBJ2-1; D gene: TRBD2; CDR3 DNA: TGCGCCAGCAGCTTAGATAGACTAGCCGATGAGCAGTTCTTC; CDR3 protein: CASSLDRLADEQFF
clone size: NA; V gene: TRBV5-4; J gene: TRBJ1-4; D gene: NA; CDR3 DNA: TGTGCCAGCAGCTTGGTTTCTAATGAAAAACTGTTTTTT; CDR3 protein: CASSLVSNEKLFF
clone size: NA; V gene: TRBV19; J gene: TRBJ1-1; D gene: NA; CDR3 DNA: TGTGCCAGTAGTATAGGCTATAGAGGTCGGGGGTTAGAAGCTTTCTTT; CDR3 protein: CASSIGYRGRGLEAFF
clone size: NA; V gene: TRBV28; J gene: TRBJ1-1; D gene: TRBD1; CDR3 DNA: TGTGCCAGCAGTTTAGAGGGCAGGGGGCGTGAAGCTTTCTTT; CDR3 protein: CASSLEGRGREAFF
clone size: NA; V gene: TRBV11-2; J gene: TRBJ2-7; D gene: NA; CDR3 DNA: TGTGCCAGCAGCTTCGGTTTCAGGGAAGGAGAGCAGTACTTC; CDR3 protein: CASSFGFREGEQYF
clone size: few; V gene: TRBV5-1; J gene: TRBJ2-6; D gene: NA; CDR3 DNA: TGCGCCAGCAGCGTGAATGGGGTTCCAAGCTCTGGGGCCAACGTCCTGACTTTC; CDR3 protein: CASSVNGVPSSGANVLTF
clone size: NA; V gene: TRBV6-5; J gene: TRBJ1-5; D gene: NA; CDR3 DNA: TGTGCCAGCAGTTACACTCGAGGGAATCAGCCCCAGCATTTT; CDR3 protein: CASSYTRGNQPQHF
clone size: NA; V gene: TRBV11-1; J gene: TRBJ2-1; D gene: NA; CDR3 DNA: TGTGCCAGCAGCTTAAAAGGTTTGCTGGCGAACAATGAGCAGTTCTTC; CDR3 protein: CASSLKGLLANNEQFF
clone size: NA; V gene: TRBV30; J gene: TRBJ2-3; D gene: NA; CDR3 DNA: TGTGCCTGGAGTGTAAGGGGGGATACGCAGTATTTT; CDR3 protein: CAWSVRGDTQYF